Shown below are 8 T cell receptor beta chains from a single sample sequenced in a study of siplizumab effects on memory and regulatory T cells. Only in-frame clones appear in the TCRdb table, and some are missing; sequencing was by immunoSEQ multiplex PCR. The sample has roughly 97,000 clones, about 93% seen once. The sequenced sample was Tregs sorted from blood. The receptors shown here come from a human donor in good health.

The chain links TRBV7-3 to TRBJ1-1, with 7 bases aligning to TRBD1. Germline CDR1 SGHTA, CDR2 FQGTGA. The CDR3 covers 16 residues. The trim removed 5 bases at V and 3 bases at J, leaving 12 bases unmatched. The CDR3 here is CASSLKHRGRDTEAFF. CDR3 DNA: TGTGCCAGCAGCCTTAAACATAGGGGGCGAGACACTGAAGCTTTCTTT.

The chain links TRBV7-2 to TRBJ1-1; tentatively, D is TRBD1 (6 bases). The CDR3 is made up of 17 amino acids. Per the germline V gene, CDR1 is SGHTA and CDR2 is FQGNSA. With 4 bases removed from V and 8 bases from J, the gap between germline ends came to 26 bases. The CDR3 DNA reads as TGTGCCAGCAGCTCGAACCTGCTTACAGGGCCCTCGTGGGAAGCTTTCTTT. As protein: CASSSNLLTGPSWEAFF.

This clone was picked up a small number of times. The V and J genes are TRBV7-9 and TRBJ1-6, with D possibly matching TRBD1 (5 bases). The CDR3 sequence is 15 residues long. Germline lookup yields CDR1 SEHNR and CDR2 FQNEAQ (reference sequence). V lost 1 base to trimming and J lost 5 bases, with 9 bases between them. CDR3 sequence: CASSLEGLHNSPLHF. CDR3 nucleotide sequence: TGTGCCAGCAGCTTAGAGGGACTCCATAATTCACCCCTCCACTTT.

CDR3 protein: CASSHKRGFINSPLHF. The DNA for the CDR3 is TGTGCCAGCAGTCACAAACGGGGGTTCATTAATTCACCCCTCCACTTT. This chain joins TRBV27 and TRBJ1-6; D is possibly TRBD1 (5 bases). The CDR3 covers 16 residues. Germline V gene data show CDR1 as MNHEY and CDR2 as SMNVEV (reference sequence). Trimming removed 5 bases at V and 6 bases at J, with 17 bases between.

The V and J genes are TRBV7-9 and TRBJ2-7, with D uncertain. The CDR3 consists of 14 residues. In germline, CDR1 is SEHNR, CDR2 FQNEAQ (reference sequence). Between the trimmed V and J ends, which lost 5 bases and 0 bases, there was a span of 11 bases. The CDR3 region has the DNA TGTGCCAGCAGCCTATCGACTGTCTCCTACGAGCAGTACTTC. Encoded protein: CASSLSTVSYEQYF.

The V and J genes are TRBV4-1 and TRBJ1-2; D gene ambiguous. V was trimmed by 1 base and J by 7 bases, leaving 16 bases between them. Germline CDR1 is MGHRA and CDR2 is YSYEKL. The CDR3 loop spans 15 amino acids. The CDR3 DNA follows: TGCGCCAGCAGCCAAGTCGACATTCCTGCGGCTGGCTACACCTTC. As protein: CASSQVDIPAAGYTF.

This clone has a single count. The rearrangement joins TRBV6-5 to TRBJ1-5, with 8 bases fitting TRBD1. Germline V lookup: CDR1 MNHEY, CDR2 SVGAGI. V lost 4 bases, J lost 3 bases, and 8 bases stayed unmatched. The CDR3 covers 16 residues. The CDR3 here is CASSSLLTGDNQPQHF. In DNA form, the CDR3 reads TGTGCCAGCAGTTCATTGTTGACAGGGGACAATCAGCCCCAGCATTTT.

The V gene is TRBV20-1, the J gene TRBJ2-5; no clear D gene. This CDR3 is built from 9 residues. Between the trimmed V and J ends, which lost 4 bases and 4 bases, there was a span of 1 base. Germline lookup yields CDR1 DFQATT and CDR2 SNEGSKA (reference sequence). CDR3 bases: TGCAGTGCTACAGAGACCCAGTACTTC. This gives the protein CSATETQYF.